These T cell receptor beta chains were read from a single sample in a study of shared clonotypes between healthy human individuals. Clones were read by immunoSEQ multiplex PCR, and TCRdb kept only the in-frame ones, dropping some. Altogether about 2.1 million clones are present, around 93% being singletons, with the ten largest covering more than 1.5%. Material for sequencing was naive CD8+ T cells from PBMCs. The receptors derive from a young man in good health. Some clones in this sample may be carry-over from other donors' samples. Both conserved end residues are part of each CDR3. The D gene is left open where the match is weak. Not all rows give a size; the values are once, few, many and, for expanded clones, a class.

TRBV9	TRBJ1-2	NA	NA	TGTGCCAGCAGCCTAGGGTCAGGGGCGGGAGGCTACACCTTC	CASSLGSGAGGYTF
TRBV14	TRBJ1-2	NA	NA	TGTGCCAGCAGCCAAGGGTCAGGGAACTATGGCTACACCTTC	CASSQGSGNYGYTF
TRBV6-1	TRBJ2-3	TRBD2	once	TGTGCCAGCAGCGATGGCGGGGGGGCAGATACGCAGTATTTT	CASSDGGGADTQYF
TRBV28	TRBJ2-3	NA	NA	TGTGCCAGCAGCTTCACTAGGACAGATACGCAGTATTTT	CASSFTRTDTQYF
TRBV5-8	TRBJ1-2	NA	NA	TGTGCCAGCAGCTTACGGACAGCCACTAACTATGGCTACACCTTC	CASSLRTATNYGYTF
TRBV7-9	TRBJ2-3	TRBD2	NA	TGTGCCAGCAGCTTAGTTTTTGTGACTAGCGGGGGGATCACAGATACGCAGTATTTT	CASSLVFVTSGGITDTQYF
TRBV28	TRBJ1-5	NA	NA	TGTGCCAGCAGTTTAACTAATAGAGTGTGGGTAAGGAATCAGCCCCAGCATTTT	CASSLTNRVWVRNQPQHF
TRBV19	TRBJ2-3	NA	NA	TGTGCCAGTAGTATTCGGGACACAGATACGCAGTATTTT	CASSIRDTDTQYF
TRBV5-6	TRBJ2-7	NA	NA	TGTGCCAGCAGCTTGGCCAGATCCACTTACGAGCAGTACTTC	CASSLARSTYEQYF
TRBV6-4	TRBJ2-1	TRBD2	NA	TGTGCCAGCAGGGGACTAGCGGAGCATGAGCAGTTCTTC	CASRGLAEHEQFF
TRBV6-5	TRBJ1-2	NA	few	TGTGCCAGCAGTTACTCGGAGGGGGGCTATGGCTACACCTTC	CASSYSEGGYGYTF
TRBV13	TRBJ1-5	NA	NA	TGTGCCAGCAGCTTAGGGGGAAATAGCAATCAGCCCCAGCATTTT	CASSLGGNSNQPQHF
TRBV11-2	TRBJ1-4	NA	NA	TGTGCCAGCAGCCCCGGATATGTGACCGGGAGGGAAAAACTGTTTTTT	CASSPGYVTGREKLFF
TRBV10-3	TRBJ2-3	NA	NA	TGTGCCATCAAAGGACCGACGACTAGCACAGATACGCAGTATTTT	CAIKGPTTSTDTQYF
TRBV2	TRBJ2-1	NA	NA	TGTGCCAGCAGTGAGGATCTTGGGCAGTTCTTC	CASSEDLGQFF
TRBV6-5	TRBJ2-1	TRBD1	NA	TGTGCCAGCAGTTCAGGGGGCAATGAGCAGTTCTTC	CASSSGGNEQFF
TRBV18	TRBJ2-1	TRBD2	NA	TGTGCCAGCTCACCGGGTAGCGGGAAAGGCAATGAGCAGTTCTTC	CASSPGSGKGNEQFF
TRBV27	TRBJ2-1	TRBD2	NA	TGTGCCAGCAGTTTCCAGCGGGAGCCTAGCTCCTACAATGAGCAGTTCTTC	CASSFQREPSSYNEQFF
TRBV4-1	TRBJ2-7	NA	NA	TGCGCCAGCAGCCAAGACGGGCTCCGGGGGGAGCAGTACTTC	CASSQDGLRGEQYF
TRBV7-8	TRBJ1-3	TRBD1	once	TGTGCCAGCAGTAGACAGGGGGACGGAAACACCATATATTTT	CASSRQGDGNTIYF